This T cell receptor beta chain comes out of a study of T cell responses to AZD1222 COVID-19 vaccine. About the research overall: Both about-4-week and about-12-week second-dose recipients were combined.

In this sample, this clone turned up once. Its target is not known. V dropped 2 bases and J dropped 4; count of bases not matched to a gene: 11. Per the germline V gene, CDR1 is MNHNS and CDR2 is SASEGT. CDR3 length equals 18 residues. Some clones are missing from TCRdb's copy, which holds only in-frame ones; the method was immunoSEQ multiplex PCR. The data contain some 170,000 clones, about 89% of them singletons. General study results and limits: Females outnumbered males among donors, who were mostly white British; clonal diversity was possibly underestimated.

The sequences come from peripheral blood, collected on day 0 of AZD1222 vaccination. The gene calls are TRBV6-1 and TRBJ2-5, with TRBD2 matching over 12 bases. The TCR originated in an adult in good health. Written as DNA, the CDR3 is TGTGCCAGCAGTGAATTGGCGACTAGCGGGGGAGCGGGAGAGACCCAGTACTTC. It specifies CASSELATSGGAGETQYF.